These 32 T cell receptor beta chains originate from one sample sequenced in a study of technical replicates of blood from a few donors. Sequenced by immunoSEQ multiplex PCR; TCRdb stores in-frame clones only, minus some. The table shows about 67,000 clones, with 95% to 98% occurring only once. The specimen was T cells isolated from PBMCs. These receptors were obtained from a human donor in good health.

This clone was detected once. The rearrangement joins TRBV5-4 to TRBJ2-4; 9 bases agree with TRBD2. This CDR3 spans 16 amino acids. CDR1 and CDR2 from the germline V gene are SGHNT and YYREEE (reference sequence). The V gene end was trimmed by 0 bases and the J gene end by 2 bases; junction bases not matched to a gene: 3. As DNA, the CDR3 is TGTGCCAGCAGCTTGGGCGGGAGGGCGACCAAAAACATTCAGTACTTC. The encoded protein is CASSLGGRATKNIQYF.

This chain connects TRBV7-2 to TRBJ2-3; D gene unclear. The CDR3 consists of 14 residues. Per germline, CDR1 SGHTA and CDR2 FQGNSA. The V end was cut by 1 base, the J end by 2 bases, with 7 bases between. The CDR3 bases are TGTGCCAGCAGCTTAGTGGGCCTCACAGATACGCAGTATTTT. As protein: CASSLVGLTDTQYF.

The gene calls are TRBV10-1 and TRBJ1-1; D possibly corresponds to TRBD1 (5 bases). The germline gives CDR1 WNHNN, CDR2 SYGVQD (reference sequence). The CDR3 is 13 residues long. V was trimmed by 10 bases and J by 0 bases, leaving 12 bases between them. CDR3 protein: CATSREVNTEAFF. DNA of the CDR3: TGCGCCACCTCCAGGGAAGTGAACACTGAAGCTTTCTTT.

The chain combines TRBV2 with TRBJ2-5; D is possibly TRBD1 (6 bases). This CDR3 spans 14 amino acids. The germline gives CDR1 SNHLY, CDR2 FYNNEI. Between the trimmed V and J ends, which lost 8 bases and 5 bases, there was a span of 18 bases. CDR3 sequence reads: CASSEQGRGETQYF. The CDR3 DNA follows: TGTGCCAGCTCTGAACAGGGACGAGGGGAGACCCAGTACTTC.

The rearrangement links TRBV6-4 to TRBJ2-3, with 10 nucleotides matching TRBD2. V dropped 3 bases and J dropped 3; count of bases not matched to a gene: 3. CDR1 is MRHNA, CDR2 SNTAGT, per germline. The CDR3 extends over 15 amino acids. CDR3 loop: CASSEMTSGTDTQYF. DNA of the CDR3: TGTGCCAGCAGTGAGATGACTAGCGGGACAGATACGCAGTATTTT.

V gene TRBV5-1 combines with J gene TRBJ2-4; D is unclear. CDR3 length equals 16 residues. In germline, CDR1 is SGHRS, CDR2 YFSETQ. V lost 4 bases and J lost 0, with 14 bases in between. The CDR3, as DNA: TGCGCCAGCAGCATGGGTGTAAGACTAGCCAAAAACATTCAGTACTTC. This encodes CASSMGVRLAKNIQYF.

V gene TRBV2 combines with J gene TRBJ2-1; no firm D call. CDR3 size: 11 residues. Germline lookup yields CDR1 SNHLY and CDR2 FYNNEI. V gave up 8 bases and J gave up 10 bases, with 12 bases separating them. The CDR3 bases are TGTGCCAGCCTCTCGACTCCAGAGCAGTTCTTC. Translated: CASLSTPEQFF. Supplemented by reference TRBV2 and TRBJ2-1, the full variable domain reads EPEVTQTPSHQVTQMGQEVILRCVPISNHLYFYWYRQILGQKVEFLVSFYNNEISEKSEIFDDQFSVERPDGSNFTLKIRSTKLEDSAMYFCASLSTPEQFFGPGTRLTVL.

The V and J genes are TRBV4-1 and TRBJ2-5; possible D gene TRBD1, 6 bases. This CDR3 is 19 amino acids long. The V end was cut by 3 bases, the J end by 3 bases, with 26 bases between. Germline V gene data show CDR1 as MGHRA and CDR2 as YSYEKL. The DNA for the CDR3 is TGCGCCAGCAGCCACCCGAGGGCAGGTCAGAGGGGGAGAAAAGAGACCCAGTACTTC. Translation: CASSHPRAGQRGRKETQYF.

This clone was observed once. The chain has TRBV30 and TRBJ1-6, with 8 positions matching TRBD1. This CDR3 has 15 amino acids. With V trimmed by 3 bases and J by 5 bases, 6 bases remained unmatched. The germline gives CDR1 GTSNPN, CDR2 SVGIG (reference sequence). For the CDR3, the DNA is TGTGCCTGGAGCAGGACAGGGTTTAATAATTCACCCCTCCACTTT. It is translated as CAWSRTGFNNSPLHF. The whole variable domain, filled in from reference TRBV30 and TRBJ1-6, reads SQTIHQWPATLVQPVGSPLSLECTVEGTSNPNLYWYRQAAGRGLQLLFYSVGIGQISSEVPQNLSASRPQDRQFILSSKKLLLSDSGFYLCAWSRTGFNNSPLHFGNGTRLTVT.

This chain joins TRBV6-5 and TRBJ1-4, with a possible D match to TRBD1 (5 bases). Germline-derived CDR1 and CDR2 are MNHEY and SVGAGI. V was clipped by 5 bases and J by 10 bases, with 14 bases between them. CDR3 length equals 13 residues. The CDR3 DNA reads TGTGCCAGCAGTCGCGGACCAGGGTTAAAACTGTTTTTT. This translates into CASSRGPGLKLFF.

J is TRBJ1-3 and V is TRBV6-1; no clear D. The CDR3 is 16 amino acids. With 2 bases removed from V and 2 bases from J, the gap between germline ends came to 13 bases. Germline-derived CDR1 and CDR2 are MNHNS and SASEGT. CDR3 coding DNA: TGTGCCAGCAGTGAAATGAGGAGGACGGCTGGAAACACCATATATTTT. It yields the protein CASSEMRRTAGNTIYF.

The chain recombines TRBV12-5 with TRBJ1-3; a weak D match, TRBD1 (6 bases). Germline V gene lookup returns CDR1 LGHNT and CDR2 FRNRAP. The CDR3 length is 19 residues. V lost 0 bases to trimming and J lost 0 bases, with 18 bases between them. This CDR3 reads CASGLVLGASDPSGNTIYF. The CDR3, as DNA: TGTGCTAGTGGTTTGGTACTGGGGGCGTCTGACCCCTCTGGAAACACCATATATTTT.

Here the CDR3 DNA reads TGCGCCAGCAGGCGGGGACAGCGGGGGGAACTATATAGCAATCAGCCCCAGCATTTT. Translated: CASRRGQRGELYSNQPQHF. The V gene is TRBV5-1, the J gene TRBJ1-5, with 7 bases fitting TRBD1. Germline CDR1 SGHRS, CDR2 YFSETQ. The V gene end was trimmed by 5 bases and the J gene end by 0 bases; junction bases not matched to a gene: 17. This CDR3 region has 19 residues.

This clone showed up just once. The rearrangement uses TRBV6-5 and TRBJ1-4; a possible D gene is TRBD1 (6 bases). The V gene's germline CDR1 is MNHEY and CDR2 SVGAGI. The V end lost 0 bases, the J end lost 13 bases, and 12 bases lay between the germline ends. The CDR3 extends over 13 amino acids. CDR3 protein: CASSYSRGQLLFF. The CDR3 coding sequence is TGTGCCAGCAGTTACTCGAGGGGACAATTACTGTTTTTT.

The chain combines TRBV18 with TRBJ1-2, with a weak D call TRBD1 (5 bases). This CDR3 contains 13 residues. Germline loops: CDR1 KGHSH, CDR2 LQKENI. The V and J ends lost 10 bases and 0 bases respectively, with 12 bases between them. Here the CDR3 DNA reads TGTGCCACCAGACAGTTAGCTAACTATGGCTACACCTTC. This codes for CATRQLANYGYTF.

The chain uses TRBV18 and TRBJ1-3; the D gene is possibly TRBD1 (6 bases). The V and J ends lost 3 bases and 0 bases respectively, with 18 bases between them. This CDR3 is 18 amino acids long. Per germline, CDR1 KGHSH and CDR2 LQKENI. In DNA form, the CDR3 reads TGTGCCAGCTCACCCACCTCGGACAGACCAAGCTCTGGAAACACCATATATTTT. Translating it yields CASSPTSDRPSSGNTIYF. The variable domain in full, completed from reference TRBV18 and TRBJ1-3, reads NAGVMQNPRHLVRRRGQEARLRCSPMKGHSHVYWYRQLPEEGLKFMVYLQKENIIDESGMPKERFSAEFPKEGPSILRIQQVVRGDSAAYFCASSPTSDRPSSGNTIYFGEGSWLTVV.

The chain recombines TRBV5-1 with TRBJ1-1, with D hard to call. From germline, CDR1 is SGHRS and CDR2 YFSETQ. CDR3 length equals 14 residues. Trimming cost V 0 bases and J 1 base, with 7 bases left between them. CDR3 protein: CASSLGPGNTEAFF. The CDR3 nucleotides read TGCGCCAGCAGCTTGGGGCCGGGGAACACTGAAGCTTTCTTT.

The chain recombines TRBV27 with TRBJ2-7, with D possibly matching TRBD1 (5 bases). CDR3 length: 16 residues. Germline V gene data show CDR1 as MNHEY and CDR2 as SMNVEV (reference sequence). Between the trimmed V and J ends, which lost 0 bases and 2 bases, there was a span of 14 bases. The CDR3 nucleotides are TGTGCCAGCAGTTTATCGATAGGGGATAGGACCTACGAGCAGTACTTC. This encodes CASSLSIGDRTYEQYF.

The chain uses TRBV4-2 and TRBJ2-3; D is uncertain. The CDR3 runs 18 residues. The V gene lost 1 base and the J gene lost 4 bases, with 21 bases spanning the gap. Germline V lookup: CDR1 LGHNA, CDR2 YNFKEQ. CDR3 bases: TGTGCCAGCAGCCAAGTTTTTGCGAGCGCCCCGCTTCCAGATACGCAGTATTTT. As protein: CASSQVFASAPLPDTQYF.

The CDR3 nucleotides read TGTGCCAGCAGCACCTATTCTAGCGGGGGGGGTGATGAGCAGTTCTTC. Its protein product is CASSTYSSGGGDEQFF. V is TRBV13 and J is TRBJ2-1; TRBD2 matches 12 bases. The junction had 10 bases not matched to a gene; V was cut back by 5 bases and J by 8 bases. This CDR3 comprises 16 residues. The germline CDR1 and CDR2 sequences are PRHDT and FYEKMQ (reference sequence).

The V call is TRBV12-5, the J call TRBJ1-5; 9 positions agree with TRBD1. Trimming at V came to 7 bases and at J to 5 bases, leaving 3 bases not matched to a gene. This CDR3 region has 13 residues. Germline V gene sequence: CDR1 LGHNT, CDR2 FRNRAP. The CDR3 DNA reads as TGTGCTAGTGCTCGGGACAGGGATCAGCCCCAGCATTTT. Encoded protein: CASARDRDQPQHF.

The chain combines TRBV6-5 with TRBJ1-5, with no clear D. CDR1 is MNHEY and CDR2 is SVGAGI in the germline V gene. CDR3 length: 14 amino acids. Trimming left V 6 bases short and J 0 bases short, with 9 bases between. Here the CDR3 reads CASSLTYSNQPQHF. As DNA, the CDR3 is TGTGCCAGCAGCCTAACTTATAGCAATCAGCCCCAGCATTTT.

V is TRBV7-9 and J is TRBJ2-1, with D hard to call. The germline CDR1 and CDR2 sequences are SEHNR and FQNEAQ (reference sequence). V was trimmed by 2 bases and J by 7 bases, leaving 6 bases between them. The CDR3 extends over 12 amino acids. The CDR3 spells CASSLKSNEQFF. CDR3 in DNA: TGTGCCAGCAGCTTAAAATCGAATGAGCAGTTCTTC.

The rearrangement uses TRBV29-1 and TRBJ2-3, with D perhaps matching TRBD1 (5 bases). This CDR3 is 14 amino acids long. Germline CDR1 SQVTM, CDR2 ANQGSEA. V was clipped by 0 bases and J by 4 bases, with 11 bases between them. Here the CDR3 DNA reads TGCAGCGTTGAAGATCGGCAGGGTCCAGATACGCAGTATTTT. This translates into CSVEDRQGPDTQYF.

The CDR3 nucleotides are TGTGCCAGCAGCTACAGCCACTTGACAGAAAACTATGGCTACACCTTC. It translates to CASSYSHLTENYGYTF. V is TRBV28 and J is TRBJ1-2, with a possible D match to TRBD1 (5 bases). V dropped 6 bases and J dropped 2 bases, with 19 bases sitting between them. The CDR3 is 16 residues long. The V gene's germline CDR1 is MDHEN and CDR2 SYDVKM.

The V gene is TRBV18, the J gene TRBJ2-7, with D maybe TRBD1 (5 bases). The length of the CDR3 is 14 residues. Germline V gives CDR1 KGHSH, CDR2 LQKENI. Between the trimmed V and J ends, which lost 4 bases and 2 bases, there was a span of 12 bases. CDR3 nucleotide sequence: TGTGCCAGCTCACGGGCAGGGCCGACCTACGAGCAGTACTTC. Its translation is CASSRAGPTYEQYF.

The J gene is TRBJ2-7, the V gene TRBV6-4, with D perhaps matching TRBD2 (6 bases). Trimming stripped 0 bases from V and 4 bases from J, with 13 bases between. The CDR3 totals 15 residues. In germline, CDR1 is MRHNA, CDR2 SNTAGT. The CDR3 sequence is CASSDSWRDQYEQYF. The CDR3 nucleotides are TGTGCCAGCAGTGACTCGTGGCGGGACCAGTACGAGCAGTACTTC.

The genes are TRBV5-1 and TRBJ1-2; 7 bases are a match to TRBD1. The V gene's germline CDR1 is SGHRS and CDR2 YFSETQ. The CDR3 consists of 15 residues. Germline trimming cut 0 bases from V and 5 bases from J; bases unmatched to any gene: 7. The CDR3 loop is CASSLAGRGSYGYTF. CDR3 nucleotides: TGCGCCAGCAGCTTGGCGGGCAGGGGGAGTTATGGCTACACCTTC.

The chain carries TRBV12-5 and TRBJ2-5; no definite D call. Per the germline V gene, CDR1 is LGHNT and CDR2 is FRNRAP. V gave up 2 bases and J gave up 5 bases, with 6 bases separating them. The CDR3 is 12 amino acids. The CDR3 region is CASGLSPETQYF. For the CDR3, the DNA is TGTGCTAGTGGTTTGTCCCCGGAGACCCAGTACTTC.

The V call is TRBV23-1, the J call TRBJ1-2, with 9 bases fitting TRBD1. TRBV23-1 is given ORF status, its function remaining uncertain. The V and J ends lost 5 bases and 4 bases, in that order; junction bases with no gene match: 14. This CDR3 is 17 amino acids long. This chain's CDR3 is CASSSAGQGRWGYGYTF. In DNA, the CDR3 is TGCGCCAGCAGTTCCGCTGGACAGGGGAGGTGGGGCTATGGCTACACCTTC.

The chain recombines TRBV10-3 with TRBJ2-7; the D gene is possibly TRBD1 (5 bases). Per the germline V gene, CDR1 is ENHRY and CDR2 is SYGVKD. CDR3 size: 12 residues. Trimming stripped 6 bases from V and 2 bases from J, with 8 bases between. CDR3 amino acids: CAISQGAYEQYF. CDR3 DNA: TGTGCCATCAGCCAGGGTGCCTACGAGCAGTACTTC.

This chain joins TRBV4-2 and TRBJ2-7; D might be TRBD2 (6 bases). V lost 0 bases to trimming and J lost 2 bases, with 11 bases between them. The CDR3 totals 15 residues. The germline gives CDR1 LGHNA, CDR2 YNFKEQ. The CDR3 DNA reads TGTGCCAGCAGCCAAGATAGACTAGAAACCTACGAGCAGTACTTC. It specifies CASSQDRLETYEQYF.